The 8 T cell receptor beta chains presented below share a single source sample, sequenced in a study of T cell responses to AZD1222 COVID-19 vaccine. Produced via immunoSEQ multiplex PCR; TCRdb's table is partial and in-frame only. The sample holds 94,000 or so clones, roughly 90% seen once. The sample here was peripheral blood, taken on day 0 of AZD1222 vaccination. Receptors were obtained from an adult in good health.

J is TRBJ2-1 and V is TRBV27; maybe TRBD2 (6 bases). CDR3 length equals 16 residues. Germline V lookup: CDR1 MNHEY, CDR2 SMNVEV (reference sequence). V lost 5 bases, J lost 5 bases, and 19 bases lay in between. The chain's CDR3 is CASSPGRTSTNNEQFF. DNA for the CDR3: TGTGCCAGCAGTCCAGGGCGTACTAGCACAAACAATGAGCAGTTCTTC.

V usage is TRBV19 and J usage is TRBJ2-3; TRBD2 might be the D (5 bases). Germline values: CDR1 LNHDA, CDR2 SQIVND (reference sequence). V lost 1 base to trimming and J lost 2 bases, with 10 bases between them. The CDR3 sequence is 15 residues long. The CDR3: CASSIGRPNTDTQYF. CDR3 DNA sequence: TGTGCCAGTAGTATAGGGAGGCCAAACACAGATACGCAGTATTTT.

CDR3 in amino acids: CASSLRAGGHLEQYF. CDR3 bases: TGTGCCAGCAGTTTAAGGGCGGGAGGCCATCTCGAGCAGTACTTC. V and J are TRBV27 and TRBJ2-7, with 8 bases aligning to TRBD2. CDR3 length equals 15 residues. Germline V gene data show CDR1 as MNHEY and CDR2 as SMNVEV (reference sequence). V was clipped by 2 bases and J by 6 bases; unmatched bases: 9.

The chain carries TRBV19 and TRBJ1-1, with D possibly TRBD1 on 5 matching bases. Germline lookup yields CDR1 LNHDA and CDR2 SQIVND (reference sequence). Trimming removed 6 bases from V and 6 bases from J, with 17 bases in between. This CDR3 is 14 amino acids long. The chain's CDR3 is CASSPGGERSEAFF. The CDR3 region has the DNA TGTGCCAGTAGCCCTGGGGGAGAACGGTCTGAAGCTTTCTTT.

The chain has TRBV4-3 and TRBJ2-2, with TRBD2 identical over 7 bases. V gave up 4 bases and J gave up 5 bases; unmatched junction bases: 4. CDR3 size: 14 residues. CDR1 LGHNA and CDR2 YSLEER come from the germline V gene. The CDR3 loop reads CASSPSGPTGELFF. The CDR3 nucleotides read TGCGCCAGCAGCCCTAGCGGCCCAACCGGGGAGCTGTTTTTT.

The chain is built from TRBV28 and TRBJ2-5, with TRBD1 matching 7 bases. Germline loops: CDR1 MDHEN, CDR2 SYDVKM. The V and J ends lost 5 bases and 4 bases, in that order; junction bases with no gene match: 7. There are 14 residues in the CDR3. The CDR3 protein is CASSLQGPGETQYF. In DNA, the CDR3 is TGTGCCAGCAGTCTACAGGGGCCCGGAGAGACCCAGTACTTC.

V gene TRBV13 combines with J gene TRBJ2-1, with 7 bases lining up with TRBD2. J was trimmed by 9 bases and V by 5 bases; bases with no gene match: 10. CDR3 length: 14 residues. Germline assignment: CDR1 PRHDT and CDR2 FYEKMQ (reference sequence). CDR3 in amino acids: CASSDRLAGGEQFF. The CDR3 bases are TGTGCCAGCAGCGATCGACTAGCTGGAGGTGAGCAGTTCTTC.

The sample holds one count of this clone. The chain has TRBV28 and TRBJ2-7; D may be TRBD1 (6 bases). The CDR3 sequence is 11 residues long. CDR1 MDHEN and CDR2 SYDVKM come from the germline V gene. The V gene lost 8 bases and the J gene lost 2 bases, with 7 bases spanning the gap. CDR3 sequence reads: CASGGTYEQYF. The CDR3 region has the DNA TGTGCCAGCGGGGGCACCTACGAGCAGTACTTC.